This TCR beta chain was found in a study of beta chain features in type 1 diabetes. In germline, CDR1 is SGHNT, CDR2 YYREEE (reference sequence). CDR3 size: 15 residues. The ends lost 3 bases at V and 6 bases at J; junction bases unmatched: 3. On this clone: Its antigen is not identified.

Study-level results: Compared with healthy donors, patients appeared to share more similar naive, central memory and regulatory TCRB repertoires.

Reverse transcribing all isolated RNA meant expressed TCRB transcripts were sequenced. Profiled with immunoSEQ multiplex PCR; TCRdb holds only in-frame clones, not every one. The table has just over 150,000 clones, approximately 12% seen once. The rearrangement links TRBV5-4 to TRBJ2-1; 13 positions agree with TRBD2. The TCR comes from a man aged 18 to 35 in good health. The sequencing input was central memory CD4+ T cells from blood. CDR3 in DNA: TGTGCCAGCAGCTCCGGACTAGCGGGAGTCAATGAGCAGTTCTTC. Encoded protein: CASSSGLAGVNEQFF. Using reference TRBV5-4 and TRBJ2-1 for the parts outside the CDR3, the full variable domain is ETGVTQSPTHLIKTRGQQVTLRCSSQSGHNTVSWYQQALGQGPQFIFQYYREEENGRGNFPPRFSGLQFPNYSSELNVNALELDDSALYLCASSSGLAGVNEQFFGPGTRLTVL.